The 4 T cell receptor beta chains reported below all come from one sample, sequenced in a study of identical twins. Each CDR3 protein is one row after TCRdb ran MiXCR on the 5' RACE reads. This sample yields 420,000 or so distinct CDR3 sequences, of which around a sixth are seen a single time; 12% belongs to the top ten. Sequencing was done on a sample of naive T cells sorted from blood. The source of these receptors is a man aged 45 to 65 in good health.

The chain links TRBV4-3 to TRBJ2-2, with 8 bases fitting TRBD2. V shed 0 bases, J shed 7 bases, and the junction held 7 bases outside the gene matches. This CDR3 has 16 residues. Per germline, CDR1 LGHNA and CDR2 YSLEER. Written as DNA, the CDR3 is TGCGCCAGCAGCCAAGATTCCGGGGGGGCCGGCGGGGAGCTGTTTTTT. Amino acids: CASSQDSGGAGGELFF.

This clonotype was counted between two and nine times. The chain recombines TRBV5-6 with TRBJ2-7; D ambiguous. V lost 4 bases, J lost 0 bases, and 11 bases lay in between. CDR3 length: 14 residues. In germline, CDR1 is SGHDT, CDR2 YYEEEE. In DNA, the CDR3 is TGTGCCAGCAGCCTACAAAGCGACTCCTACGAGCAGTACTTC. This codes for CASSLQSDSYEQYF.

This chain uses TRBV5-1 with TRBJ2-1; tentative D call: TRBD1 (8 bases). The germline CDR1 and CDR2 sequences are SGHRS and YFSETQ. The V end lost 4 bases, the J end lost 4 bases, and 18 bases lay between the germline ends. This CDR3 region has 16 residues. This CDR3 is CASSGNHRGGYNEQFF. The CDR3 nucleotides read TGCGCCAGCAGCGGAAACCACAGGGGGGGTTACAATGAGCAGTTCTTC.

The gene calls are TRBV5-1 and TRBJ2-7, with 11 positions matching TRBD1. J lost 6 bases, V lost 1 base, and 6 bases had no gene match. This CDR3 contains 15 residues. The germline CDR1 and CDR2 sequences are SGHRS and YFSETQ. CDR3 coding DNA: TGCGCCAGCAGCTTGAGTTTCGGGACAGGGGGCGAGCAGTACTTC. Translation: CASSLSFGTGGEQYF.